One T cell receptor (beta chain) is described in this entry. Its antigen is as yet unknown. Treatment specified: 15 to 20 received Ad26.COV2.S at low or high dose, single or two shots; 5 received placebo; per-sample allocation not given. It was on day 63 after the first vaccine or placebo injection that samples were taken. What was given as vaccine was an Ad26 vector encoding Wuhan-strain SARS-CoV-2 spike. The sample originates from a study of Ad26.COV2.S vaccination and SARS-CoV-2 variants. Across the study: Intramuscular Ad26.COV2.S at 5x10^10 or 1x10^11 viral particles.

Whole-study results and caveats: Vaccine recipients showed a spike-specific TCR breadth that was higher than in placebo recipients. Responses of T cells in total may have been underestimated by the TCR breadth and depth analyses.

V was clipped by 1 base and J by 7 bases; unmatched bases: 8. This CDR3 spans 16 amino acids. Germline V CDR1 and CDR2: SGDLS, YYNGEE. Sequenced by immunoSEQ multiplex PCR; TCRdb stores in-frame clones only, minus some. The data contain roughly 460,000 clones, nearly 90% of them singletons. The V call is TRBV9, the J call TRBJ2-1; TRBD2 matches at 10 bases. This receptor was taken from a person between 18 and 60 years old who received the Ad26.COV2.S COVID-19 vaccine or a placebo. The sequencing here drew on peripheral blood, taken in a trial of Ad26.COV2.S vaccine versus placebo. DNA of the CDR3: TGTGCCAGCAGCGTATTCCTAGCGGGAGAGGGGAATGAGCAGTTCTTC. This translates into CASSVFLAGEGNEQFF.